This T cell receptor beta chain was retrieved from a study of blood T cell repertoires in COVID-19. Study summary: There were acute and convalescent COVID-19 samples, and they came from the United States, Italy and Spain. The analysed material was cDNA or gDNA that came from T cells, B-cell-depleted T cells, or PBMCs.

This table comes from immunoSEQ multiplex PCR, and its TCRdb copy is limited to in-frame clones, with some not included. The sample lists 200,000 to 250,000 clones, 83% occurring once. Trimming removed 2 bases from V and 6 bases from J, with 10 bases in between. Germline-derived CDR1 and CDR2 are SGHTA and FQGTGA. The CDR3 length is 13 residues. The sample was peripheral blood. This sequence joins TRBV7-3 and TRBJ1-2; D is unclear. This receptor was identified in a woman between 45 and 65 years old with acute or convalescent COVID-19. The CDR3: CASSLLSGDGYTF. The CDR3 DNA is TGTGCCAGCAGCTTATTGTCAGGCGATGGCTACACCTTC.